These 4 T cell receptor beta chains originate from one sample sequenced in a study of shared T cell receptors in the human thymus. The method was immunoSEQ multiplex PCR; TCRdb's version includes in-frame clones alone and lacks a portion of them. The sample records approximately 490,000 clones, roughly 74% being singletons. This same sample was also part of a study on human thymus T cells.

The specimen was thymocytes. Receptor source: a boy younger than two with a congenital heart defect.

The V and J genes are TRBV11-2 and TRBJ2-2; no clear D. The CDR3 covers 13 residues. Germline V lookup: CDR1 SGHAT, CDR2 FQNNGV. Trimming took 1 base from V and 4 from J, leaving 4 bases between them. The CDR3 loop reads CASSLGGTGELFF. Written as DNA, the CDR3 is TGTGCCAGCAGCTTAGGCGGCACCGGGGAGCTGTTTTTT.

This clone appeared a single time. The chain links TRBV5-4 to TRBJ2-7, with 7 bases lining up with TRBD1. V lost 1 base to trimming and J lost 4 bases; unmatched junction nucleotides: 8. This CDR3 spans 15 amino acids. Germline-derived CDR1 and CDR2 are SGHNT and YYREEE (reference sequence). The CDR3: CASSLYYRGPYEQYF. The CDR3 region has the DNA TGTGCCAGCAGCTTGTACTACAGGGGACCTTACGAGCAGTACTTC.

This chain links TRBV29-1 with TRBJ2-1; 16 positions agree with TRBD2. This CDR3 has 20 amino acids. The V gene end was trimmed by 6 bases and the J gene end by 2 bases; junction bases not matched to a gene: 16. The germline V gene encodes CDR1 SQVTM and CDR2 ANQGSEA. CDR3 coding DNA: TGCAGCGTCCGAGGGGGACTAGCGGGAGGGCCCACGAGCCCCTACAATGAGCAGTTCTTC. Amino acid sequence: CSVRGGLAGGPTSPYNEQFF.

V usage is TRBV15 and J usage is TRBJ2-2; D is unresolved. The CDR3 has 17 amino acids. Germline V gene lookup returns CDR1 LNHNV and CDR2 YYDKDF (reference sequence). V was cut by 0 bases and J by 0 bases, with 11 bases left in between. As DNA, the CDR3 is TGTGCCACCAGCAGAGATCCGCTGGGCCCGAACACCGGGGAGCTGTTTTTT. Amino acids: CATSRDPLGPNTGELFF.